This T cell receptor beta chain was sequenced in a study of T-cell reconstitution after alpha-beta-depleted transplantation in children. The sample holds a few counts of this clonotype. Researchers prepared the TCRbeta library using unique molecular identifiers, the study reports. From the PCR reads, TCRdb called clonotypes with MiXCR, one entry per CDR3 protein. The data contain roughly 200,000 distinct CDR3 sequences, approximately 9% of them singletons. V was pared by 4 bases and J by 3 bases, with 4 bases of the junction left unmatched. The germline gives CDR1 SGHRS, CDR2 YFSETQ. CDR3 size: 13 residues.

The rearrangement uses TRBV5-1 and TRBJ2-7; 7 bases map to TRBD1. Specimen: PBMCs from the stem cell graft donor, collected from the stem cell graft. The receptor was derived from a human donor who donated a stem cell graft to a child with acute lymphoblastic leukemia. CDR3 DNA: TGCGCCAGCAGCAAGGGACAGTACTACGAGCAGTACTTC. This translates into CASSKGQYYEQYF.